These T cell receptor beta chains were read from a single sample in a study of early T cells in non-severe SARS-CoV-2 infection. Each CDR3 protein gets one entry after TCRdb re-called the 5' RACE reads with MiXCR. Of about 38,000 distinct CDR3 sequences in the sample, about 5% were seen once. The specimen sequenced was whole blood. Receptors originate from an adult who was a healthcare worker with PCR-confirmed SARS-CoV-2 infection or an uninfected control (not recorded which). CDR3s include the opening cysteine and the closing phenylalanine or tryptophan. Each record gives: D gene, J gene, V gene, clone size, CDR3 DNA, CDR3 protein. A D gene is named only where the DNA matches it firmly. Clone size is stated in some rows and not others, as once, few, many or a class when expanded.

>.|TRBJ1-1|TRBV18|many
TGTGCCAGCTCACCACAGGATGTCGGGGTGGGTACTGAAGCTTTCTTT
CASSPQDVGVGTEAFF
>TRBD2|TRBJ2-1|TRBV11-2|many
TGTGCCAGCAGCCCAACCCGACTAGCGGGGGTTAATGAGCAGTTCTTC
CASSPTRLAGVNEQFF
>.|TRBJ2-5|TRBV7-7|many
TGTGCCAGCAGCTTAGGGGGGATTGAGACCCAGTACTTC
CASSLGGIETQYF
>.|TRBJ1-3|TRBV7-9|many
TGTGCCAGCAGCTTAGGGAGCAGTCCAGGAAACACCATATATTTT
CASSLGSSPGNTIYF
>TRBD2|TRBJ2-3|TRBV6-6|many
TGTGCCAGCAGTTGGGGACTAGCGGGGTTAGATACGCAGTATTTT
CASSWGLAGLDTQYF
>.|TRBJ1-2|TRBV30|many
TGTGCCTGGAGTGTGAAAGGGGTCGATGGCTACACCTTC
CAWSVKGVDGYTF
>.|TRBJ1-6|TRBV20-1|many
TGCAGTGCGGCACAGCTTAATTCACCCCTCCACTTT
CSAAQLNSPLHF
>.|TRBJ1-3|TRBV20-1|many
TGCAGTGCTAGACTTGACTCGGGTGGAAACACCATATATTTT
CSARLDSGGNTIYF
>.|TRBJ1-5|TRBV12-3/TRBV12-4|many
TGTGCCAGCAGTTTGGCAGGGAGGCAGCCCCAGCATTTT
CASSLAGRQPQHF
>.|TRBJ2-3|TRBV6-5|many
TGTGCCAGCAGACACATCGGGACCACCCTAAATACGCAGTATTTT
CASRHIGTTLNTQYF
>.|TRBJ2-2|TRBV12-3/TRBV12-4|many
TGTGCCAGCAGTTTAGGGGGGAACACCGGGGAGCTGTTTTTT
CASSLGGNTGELFF
>TRBD2|TRBJ2-1|TRBV7-9|medium-sized
TGTGCCAGCAGCCATAGCGGGGGGCGAGGTGAGCAGTTCTTC
CASSHSGGRGEQFF
>TRBD1|TRBJ1-4|TRBV12-5|.
TGTGCTAGTGGCCTCTACAGGGGGCTTCAAGAAAAACTGTTTTTT
CASGLYRGLQEKLFF
>.|TRBJ1-2|TRBV5-6|few
TGTGCCAGCAGCTTTTCACAGGACTATGGCTACACCTTC
CASSFSQDYGYTF
>.|TRBJ2-7|TRBV6-1|many
TGTGCCAGCAGACCGGGGAGCTCCTACGAGCAGTACTTC
CASRPGSSYEQYF
>.|TRBJ1-5|TRBV29-1|medium-sized
TGCAGCGCTGGTCTGGGGGGAAATCAGCCCCAGCATTTT
CSAGLGGNQPQHF
>.|TRBJ2-2|TRBV4-1|many
TGCGCCAGCAGCCCCCTAGACATGGGTTTTGCCGGGGAGCTGTTTTTT
CASSPLDMGFAGELFF
>.|TRBJ2-2|TRBV3-2|many
TGTGCCAGCAGCCAAGATTACCTAGCGGGGGTGAACACCGGGGAGCTGTTTTTT
CASSQDYLAGVNTGELFF
>.|TRBJ1-1|TRBV18|many
TGTGCCAGCTCCAGGGCGAAGGGAGGGGAGAACACTGAAGCTTTCTTT
CASSRAKGGENTEAFF
>.|TRBJ1-2|TRBV7-9|many
TGTGCCAGCAGCTACCTACGGAATCATGGCTACACCTTC
CASSYLRNHGYTF
>.|TRBJ2-5|TRBV12-3/TRBV12-4|many
TGTGCCAGCAGTTTAGAGCAGGGGACGGAGACCCAGTACTTC
CASSLEQGTETQYF
>.|TRBJ1-1|TRBV7-2|many
TGTGCCAGCAGCTCACCACCACCGCCTCGAGCTTTCTTT
CASSSPPPPRAFF
>TRBD1|TRBJ1-5|TRBV10-2|many
TGCGCCAGCAGTGAGTCGGCCAGGGGGCTCGGACAGCCCCAGCATTTT
CASSESARGLGQPQHF
>.|TRBJ2-3|TRBV7-9|many
TGTGCCAGCTATATGGCAGATACGCAGTATTTT
CASYMADTQYF
>.|TRBJ2-7|TRBV20-1|many
TGCAGTGCTAGGTCTGTGGGTATCAACGAGCAGTACTTC
CSARSVGINEQYF
>.|TRBJ1-1|TRBV6-5|.
TGTGCCAGCTCGCGGAACACTGAAGCTTTCTTT
CASSRNTEAFF
>.|TRBJ2-3|TRBV9|many
TGTGCCAGCAGCGTAGGTTCCAGTAGCACAGATACGCAGTATTTT
CASSVGSSSTDTQYF